The sequence of this T cell receptor (beta chain) was determined in a study of technical replicates of blood from several donors. Here immunoSEQ multiplex PCR was the method, and the copy in TCRdb shows in-frame clones only, minus some. The sample yields 64,000 or so clones, approximately 83% seen once. The CDR3 covers 15 residues. Trimming took 0 bases from V and 13 from J, leaving 19 bases between them. Germline values: CDR1 LGHNA, CDR2 YNFKEQ. The TCR originated in a human donor in good health. Some clones in this sample may be carry-over from other donors' samples. The sample comprised PBMCs. V is TRBV4-2 and J is TRBJ2-1; a weak D match, TRBD2 (5 bases). CDR3 residues: CASSQDAQRGYFQFF. The CDR3 bases are TGTGCCAGCAGCCAAGATGCGCAACGGGGTTATTTTCAGTTCTTC.